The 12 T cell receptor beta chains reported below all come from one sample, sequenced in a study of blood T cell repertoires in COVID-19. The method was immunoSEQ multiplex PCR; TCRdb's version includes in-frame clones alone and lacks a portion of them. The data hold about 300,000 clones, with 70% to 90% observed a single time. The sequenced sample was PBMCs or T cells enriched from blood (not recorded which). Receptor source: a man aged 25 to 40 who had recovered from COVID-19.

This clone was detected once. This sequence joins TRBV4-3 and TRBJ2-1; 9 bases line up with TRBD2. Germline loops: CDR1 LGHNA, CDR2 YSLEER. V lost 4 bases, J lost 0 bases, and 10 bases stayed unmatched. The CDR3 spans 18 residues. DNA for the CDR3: TGCGCCAGCAGCCCGGGGGCTAGCGGGGTCAGCTCCTACAATGAGCAGTTCTTC. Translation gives CASSPGASGVSSYNEQFF.

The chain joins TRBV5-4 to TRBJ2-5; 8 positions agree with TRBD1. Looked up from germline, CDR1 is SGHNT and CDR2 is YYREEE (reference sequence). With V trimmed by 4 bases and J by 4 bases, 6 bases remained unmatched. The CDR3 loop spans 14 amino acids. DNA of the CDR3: TGTGCCAGCAGCGACAGGGGATCGTCAGAGACCCAGTACTTC. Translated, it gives CASSDRGSSETQYF.

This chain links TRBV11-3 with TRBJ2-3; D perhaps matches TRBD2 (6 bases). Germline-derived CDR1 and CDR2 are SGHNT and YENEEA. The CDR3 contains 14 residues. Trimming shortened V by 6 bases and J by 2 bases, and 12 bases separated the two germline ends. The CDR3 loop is CASSVGGNTDTQYF. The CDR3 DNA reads TGTGCCAGCAGTGTGGGCGGGAACACAGATACGCAGTATTTT.

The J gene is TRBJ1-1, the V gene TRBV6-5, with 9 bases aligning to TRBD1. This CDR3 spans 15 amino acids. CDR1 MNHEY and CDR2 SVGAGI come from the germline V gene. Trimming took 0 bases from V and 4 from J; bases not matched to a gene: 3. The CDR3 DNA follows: TGTGCCAGCAGTTACTCGACAGGGGGAGTCACTGAAGCTTTCTTT. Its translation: CASSYSTGGVTEAFF.

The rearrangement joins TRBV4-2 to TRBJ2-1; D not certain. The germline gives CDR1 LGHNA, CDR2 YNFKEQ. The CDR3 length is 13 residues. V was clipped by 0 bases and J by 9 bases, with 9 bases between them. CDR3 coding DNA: TGTGCCAGCAGCCAAGATCCTAGTGGTGAGCAGTTCTTC. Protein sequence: CASSQDPSGEQFF.

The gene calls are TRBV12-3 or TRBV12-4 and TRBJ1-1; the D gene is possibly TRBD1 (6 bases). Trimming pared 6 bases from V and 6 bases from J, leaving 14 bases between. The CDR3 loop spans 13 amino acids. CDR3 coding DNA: TGTGCCAGCAGCCTTCAAGGGGGGGCTGAAGCTTTCTTT. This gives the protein CASSLQGGAEAFF.

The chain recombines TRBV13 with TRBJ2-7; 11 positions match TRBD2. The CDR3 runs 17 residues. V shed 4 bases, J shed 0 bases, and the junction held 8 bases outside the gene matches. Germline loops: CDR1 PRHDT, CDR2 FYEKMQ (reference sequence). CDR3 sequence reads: CASSSRLAGHLSYEQYF. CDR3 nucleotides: TGTGCCAGCAGCTCGCGACTAGCGGGGCACCTCTCCTACGAGCAGTACTTC.

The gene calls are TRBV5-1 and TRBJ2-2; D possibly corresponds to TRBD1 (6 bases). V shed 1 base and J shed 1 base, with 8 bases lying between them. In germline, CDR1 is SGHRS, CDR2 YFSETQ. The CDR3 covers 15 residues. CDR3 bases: TGCGCCAGCAGCTTGTCACAGGGGAACACCGGGGAGCTGTTTTTT. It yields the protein CASSLSQGNTGELFF. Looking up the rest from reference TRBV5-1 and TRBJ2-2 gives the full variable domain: KAGVTQTPRYLIKTRGQQVTLSCSPISGHRSVSWYQQTPGQGLQFLFEYFSETQRNKGNFPGRFSGRQFSNSRSEMNVSTLELGDSALYLCASSLSQGNTGELFFGEGSRLTVL.

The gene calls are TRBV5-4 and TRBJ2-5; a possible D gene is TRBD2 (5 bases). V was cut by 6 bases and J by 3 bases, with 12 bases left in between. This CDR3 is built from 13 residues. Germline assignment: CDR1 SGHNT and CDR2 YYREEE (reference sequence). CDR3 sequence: CASTHRGEETQYF. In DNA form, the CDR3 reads TGTGCCAGCACCCATCGGGGAGAAGAGACCCAGTACTTC.

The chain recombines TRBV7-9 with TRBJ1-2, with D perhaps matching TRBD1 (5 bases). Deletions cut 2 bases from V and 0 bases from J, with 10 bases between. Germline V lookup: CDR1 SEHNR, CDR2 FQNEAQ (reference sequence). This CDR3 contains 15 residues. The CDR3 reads CASSLIRAANYGYTF. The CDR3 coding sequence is TGTGCCAGCAGCTTAATCAGGGCTGCTAACTATGGCTACACCTTC.

The CDR3 is CASSQGQAISGANVLTF. CDR3 nucleotides: TGTGCCAGCAGCCAGGGACAGGCGATCTCTGGGGCCAACGTCCTGACTTTC. The chain is built from TRBV3-1 (or the pseudogene TRBV3-2) and TRBJ2-6, with 8 bases aligning to TRBD1. Trimming at V came to 3 bases and at J to 0 bases, leaving 4 bases not matched to a gene. Germline values: CDR1 LGHDT, CDR2 YNNKEL (reference sequence). The CDR3 totals 17 residues.

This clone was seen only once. CDR3 sequence reads: CASSWDRDGSSGANVLTF. CDR3 sequence (DNA): TGCGCCAGCAGCTGGGACAGGGATGGAAGCTCTGGGGCCAACGTCCTGACTTTC. V gene TRBV5-1 combines with J gene TRBJ2-6, with TRBD1 matching over 9 bases. The CDR3 totals 18 residues. The germline V gene has CDR1 SGHRS and CDR2 YFSETQ. The V segment lost 3 bases and the J segment 0 bases; nucleotides outside the gene matches: 7.